This T cell receptor (beta chain) originates from a study of post-analysis software for immune sequencing data. Whole-study results and caveats: Controls showed lower frequencies than patients for roughly 5 TRBV segments, and TRBV5-6, TRBV5-1 and TRBV20-1 were among these.

This clonotype was seen more than once but under ten times. Antigen specificity is unknown. Germline lookup yields CDR1 SQVTM and CDR2 ANQGSEA. The V end lost 3 bases, the J end lost 4 bases, and 5 bases lay between the germline ends. This CDR3 has 11 residues. Unique molecular identifiers were present in the TCR beta cDNA libraries. TCRdb called the PCR reads again in MiXCR, with one record for every CDR3 protein. This sample carries 600,000 to 700,000 distinct CDR3 sequences, roughly three fifths of them seen once, and the ten largest clones take about 10%. The origin of this receptor is a girl aged 2 to 10 with multiple sclerosis. This sequence joins TRBV29-1 and TRBJ2-3; no clear D. Material for sequencing was blood. CDR3 nucleotide sequence: TGCAGCGTTGATTACGCAGATACGCAGTATTTT. Residues: CSVDYADTQYF.